This T cell receptor beta chain was captured in a study of monozygotic twins with inflammatory bowel disease. Blood samples, whole and unsorted for T cells, yielded the isolated total RNA. From its re-call of the 5' RACE reads, TCRdb lists each CDR3 protein once, without DNA. In total, the table holds approximately 160,000 distinct CDR3 sequences. Per germline, CDR1 SGHRS and CDR2 YFSETQ. This CDR3 has 15 amino acids. The chain recombines TRBV5-1 with TRBJ2-3. The source is a human donor with ulcerative colitis or Crohn's disease, or a healthy co-twin of an affected twin (not recorded which). Material for sequencing was blood. CDR3 residues: CASSARWTSADTQYF.